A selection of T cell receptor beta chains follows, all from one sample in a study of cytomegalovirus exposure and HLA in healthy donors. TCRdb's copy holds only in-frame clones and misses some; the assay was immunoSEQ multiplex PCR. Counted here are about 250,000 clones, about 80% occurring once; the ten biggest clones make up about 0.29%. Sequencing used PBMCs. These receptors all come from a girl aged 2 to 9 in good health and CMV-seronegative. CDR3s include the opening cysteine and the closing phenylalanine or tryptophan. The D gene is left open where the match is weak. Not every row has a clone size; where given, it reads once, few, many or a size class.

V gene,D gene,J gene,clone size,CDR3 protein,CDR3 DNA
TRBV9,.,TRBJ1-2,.,CASSVNPGENYGYTF,TGTGCCAGCAGCGTAAACCCGGGAGAGAACTATGGCTACACCTTC
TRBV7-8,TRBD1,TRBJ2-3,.,CASSLAGTGKSPSHTDTQYF,TGTGCCAGCAGCTTAGCGGGGACAGGGAAGAGCCCAAGCCACACAGATACGCAGTATTTT
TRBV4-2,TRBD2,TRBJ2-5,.,CASSQSPGRMETQYF,TGTGCCAGCAGCCAATCCCCCGGGAGGATGGAGACCCAGTACTTC
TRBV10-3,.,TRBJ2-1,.,CATIAVPPYNEQFF,TGTGCCACTATAGCGGTCCCCCCCTACAATGAGCAGTTCTTC
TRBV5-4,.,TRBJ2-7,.,CASSFTNRGNAGQYF,TGTGCCAGCAGCTTTACGAACAGGGGAAATGCGGGACAGTACTTC
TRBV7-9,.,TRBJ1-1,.,CASSLTGNTEAFF,TGTGCCAGCAGCTTAACGGGGAACACTGAAGCTTTCTTT
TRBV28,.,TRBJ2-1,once,CASSLNEQFF,TGTGCCAGCAGTCTTAATGAGCAGTTCTTC
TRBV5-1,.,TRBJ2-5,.,CASSLGTPQETQYF,TGCGCCAGCAGCCTGGGGACACCCCAAGAGACCCAGTACTTC
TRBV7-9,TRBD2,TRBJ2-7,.,CASSSPLGGIYEQYF,TGTGCCAGCAGCTCACCACTCGGGGGGATTTACGAGCAGTACTTC
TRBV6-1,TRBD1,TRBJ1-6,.,CASGSGTGGYPLHF,TGTGCCAGCGGGTCGGGGACAGGGGGCTATCCCCTCCACTTT
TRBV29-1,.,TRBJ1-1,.,CSAGGDTLGAEAFF,TGCAGCGCCGGGGGGGACACCCTAGGCGCTGAAGCTTTCTTT
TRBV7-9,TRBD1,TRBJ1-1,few,CASSLGQGIPEAFF,TGTGCCAGCAGCTTAGGACAGGGAATTCCTGAAGCTTTCTTT
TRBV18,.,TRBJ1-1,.,CASSPKRQYTEAFF,TGTGCCAGCTCACCAAAAAGACAGTACACTGAAGCTTTCTTT
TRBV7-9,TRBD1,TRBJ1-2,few,CASSLKLTGGDDYGYTF,TGTGCCAGCAGCTTAAAACTTACAGGGGGCGACGACTATGGCTACACCTTC
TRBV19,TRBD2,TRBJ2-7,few,CASSITSGQFDEQYF,TGTGCCAGTAGTATCACTAGCGGGCAGTTCGACGAGCAGTACTTC
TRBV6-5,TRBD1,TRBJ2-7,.,CASSYAPGTAAYEQYF,TGTGCCAGCAGTTACGCACCCGGGACAGCGGCCTACGAGCAGTACTTC
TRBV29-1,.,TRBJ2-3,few,CSVTLIITDTQYF,TGCAGCGTTACCCTAATCATCACAGATACGCAGTATTTT
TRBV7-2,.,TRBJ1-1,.,CASSLGLLNTEAFF,TGTGCCAGCAGCTTGGGGCTACTGAACACTGAAGCTTTCTTT
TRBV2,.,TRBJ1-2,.,CASSVGRGDYYGYTF,TGTGCCAGCAGTGTGGGCAGGGGCGACTACTATGGCTACACCTTC
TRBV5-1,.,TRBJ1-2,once,CASSWGPATNYGYTF,TGCGCCAGCAGTTGGGGCCCTGCCACAAACTATGGCTACACCTTC
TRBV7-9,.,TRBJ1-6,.,CASSLEVDRNSPLHF,TGTGCCAGCAGCTTAGAGGTTGACAGGAATTCACCCCTCCACTTT
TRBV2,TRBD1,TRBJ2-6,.,CASSELTGLSGANVLTF,TGTGCCAGCAGCGAGTTGACAGGGCTTTCTGGGGCCAACGTCCTGACTTTC
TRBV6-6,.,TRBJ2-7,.,CASSIVRGPYEQYF,TGTGCCAGCAGCATTGTCAGGGGACCCTACGAGCAGTACTTC
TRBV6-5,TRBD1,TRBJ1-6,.,CASQDRVNSPLHF,TGTGCCAGTCAGGACAGGGTTAATTCACCCCTCCACTTT
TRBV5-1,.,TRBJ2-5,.,CASSLPPRGPQETQYF,TGCGCCAGCAGCCTACCACCAAGAGGTCCCCAAGAGACCCAGTACTTC
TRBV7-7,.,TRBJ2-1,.,CASSLESRTDEQFF,TGTGCCAGCAGCTTAGAGTCCAGGACAGATGAGCAGTTCTTC
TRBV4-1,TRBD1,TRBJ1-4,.,CASSRQGSTNEKLFF,TGCGCCAGCAGCCGACAGGGTAGCACTAATGAAAAACTGTTTTTT
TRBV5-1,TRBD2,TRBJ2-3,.,CASSGGLGVSDTQYF,TGCGCCAGCAGCGGGGGACTAGGGGTTTCAGATACGCAGTATTTT
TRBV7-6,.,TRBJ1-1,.,CASSLGFRLNTEAFF,TGTGCCAGCAGCTTAGGATTCAGATTGAACACTGAAGCTTTCTTT
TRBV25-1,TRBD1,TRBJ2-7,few,CASSEAHDRGDEQYF,TGTGCCAGCAGTGAGGCTCACGACAGGGGCGACGAGCAGTACTTC
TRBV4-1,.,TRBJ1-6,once,CASSQAGGWRSPLHF,TGCGCCAGCAGCCAAGCGGGAGGTTGGCGGTCACCCCTCCACTTT
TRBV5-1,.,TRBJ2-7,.,CASNLTGSSYEQYF,TGCGCCAGCAATCTTACCGGGAGCTCCTACGAGCAGTACTTC
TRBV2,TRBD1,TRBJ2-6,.,CASIEAGTAFSGANVLTF,TGTGCCAGCATAGAGGCCGGGACAGCTTTCTCTGGGGCCAACGTCCTGACTTTC
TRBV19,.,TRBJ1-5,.,CASRYRAEAQHF,TGTGCCAGTAGGTACAGGGCCGAAGCCCAGCATTTT
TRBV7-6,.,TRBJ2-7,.,CASSSEGGGSYEQYF,TGTGCCAGCAGCTCCGAAGGGGGTGGGTCCTACGAGCAGTACTTC
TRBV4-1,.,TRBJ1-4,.,CASSPGPTVNEKLFF,TGCGCCAGCAGCCCTGGACCGACAGTTAATGAAAAACTGTTTTTT
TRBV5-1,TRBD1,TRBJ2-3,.,CASTGQDRSGDTQYF,TGCGCCAGCACCGGTCAGGACAGGAGCGGAGATACGCAGTATTTT
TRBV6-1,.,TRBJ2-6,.,CASSGQTSGANVLTF,TGTGCCAGCAGTGGACAGACCTCTGGGGCCAACGTCCTGACTTTC
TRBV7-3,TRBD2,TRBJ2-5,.,CASSERGGLKETQYF,TGTGCCAGCAGCGAGCGGGGGGGGCTAAAAGAGACCCAGTACTTC
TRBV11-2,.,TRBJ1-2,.,CASSTHVGRGGYTF,TGTGCCAGCAGCACGCACGTCGGGAGGGGTGGCTACACCTTC
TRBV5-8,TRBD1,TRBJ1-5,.,CASSLGRDSYSNQPQHF,TGTGCCAGCAGCTTGGGCCGGGACAGTTATAGCAATCAGCCCCAGCATTTT
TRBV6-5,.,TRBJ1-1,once,CASSYSGHQYTEAFF,TGTGCCAGCAGTTACTCAGGACACCAGTACACTGAAGCTTTCTTT
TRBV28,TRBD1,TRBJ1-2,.,CASSLDRDRGYGYTF,TGTGCCAGCAGTCTCGATAGGGACAGGGGATATGGCTACACCTTC
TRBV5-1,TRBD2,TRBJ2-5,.,CASSLGAGAETQYF,TGCGCCAGCAGCTTGGGAGCGGGAGCGGAGACCCAGTACTTC
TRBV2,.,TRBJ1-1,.,CASSTLLRNTEAFF,TGTGCCAGCAGTACCTTACTTAGGAACACTGAAGCTTTCTTT
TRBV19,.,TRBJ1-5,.,CASSVVDSNQPQHF,TGTGCCAGTAGTGTAGTAGATAGCAATCAGCCCCAGCATTTT
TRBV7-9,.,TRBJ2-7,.,CASSSPGSSYEQYF,TGTGCCAGCAGCTCCCCAGGCAGCTCCTACGAGCAGTACTTC
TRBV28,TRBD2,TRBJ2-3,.,CASSLSSGGGTDTQYF,TGTGCCAGCAGTTTAAGTAGCGGGGGAGGCACAGATACGCAGTATTTT
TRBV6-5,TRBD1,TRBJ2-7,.,CASSYSPGGPYEQYF,TGTGCCAGCAGTTACTCTCCAGGGGGCCCCTACGAGCAGTACTTC
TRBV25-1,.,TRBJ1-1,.,CASSELGHPEAFF,TGTGCCAGCAGTGAGCTGGGACACCCTGAAGCTTTCTTT
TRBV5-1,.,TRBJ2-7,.,CASSLSGAYEQYF,TGCGCCAGCAGCCTAAGTGGAGCCTACGAGCAGTACTTC
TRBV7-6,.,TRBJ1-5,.,CASSATGNSNQPQHF,TGTGCCAGCAGCGCTACAGGGAATAGCAATCAGCCCCAGCATTTT
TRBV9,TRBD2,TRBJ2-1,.,CASSATGGPYHEQFF,TGTGCCAGCAGCGCCACGGGGGGGCCTTACCATGAGCAGTTCTTC
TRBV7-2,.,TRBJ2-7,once,CASSWAPGTYEQYF,TGTGCCAGCAGCTGGGCACCCGGGACCTACGAGCAGTACTTC
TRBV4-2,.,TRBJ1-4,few,CASKQGPNEKLFF,TGTGCCAGCAAACAGGGACCTAATGAAAAACTGTTTTTT
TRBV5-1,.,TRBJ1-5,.,CASSPSPGTRQPQHF,TGCGCCAGCAGCCCCTCCCCGGGGACACGGCAGCCCCAGCATTTT
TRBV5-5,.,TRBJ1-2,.,CASRRRRYNYGYTF,TGTGCCAGCAGGCGAAGAAGATATAACTATGGCTACACCTTC
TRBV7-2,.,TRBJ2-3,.,CASSFRGFSSTDTQYF,TGTGCCAGCAGCTTCAGGGGATTCTCTAGCACAGATACGCAGTATTTT
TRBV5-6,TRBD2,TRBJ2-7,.,CASSPSPGGAYEQYF,TGTGCCAGCAGCCCTAGCCCGGGGGGGGCCTACGAGCAGTACTTC
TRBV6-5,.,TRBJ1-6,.,CASSYTGSYNSPLHF,TGTGCCAGCAGTTACACAGGGTCTTATAATTCACCCCTCCACTTT